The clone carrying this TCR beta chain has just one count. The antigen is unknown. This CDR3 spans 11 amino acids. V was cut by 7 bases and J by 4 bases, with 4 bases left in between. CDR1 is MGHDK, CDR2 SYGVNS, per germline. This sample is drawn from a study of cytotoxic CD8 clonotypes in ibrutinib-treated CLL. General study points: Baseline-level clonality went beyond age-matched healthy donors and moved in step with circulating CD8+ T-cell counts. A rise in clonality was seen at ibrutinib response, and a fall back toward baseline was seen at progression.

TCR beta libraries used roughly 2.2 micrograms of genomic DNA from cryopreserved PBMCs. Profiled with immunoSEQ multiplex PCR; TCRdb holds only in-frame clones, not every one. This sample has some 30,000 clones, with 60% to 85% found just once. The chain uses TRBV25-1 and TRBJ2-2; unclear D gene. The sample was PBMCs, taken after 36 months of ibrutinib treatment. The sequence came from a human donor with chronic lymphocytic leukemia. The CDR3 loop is CASKSTGELFF. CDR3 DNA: TGTGCCAGCAAAAGCACCGGGGAGCTGTTTTTT.